This passage covers 14 T cell receptor beta chains from one sample sequenced in a study of vaccination and CD4 T cells after COVID-19. Which antigens these TCRs recognize remains unknown. The treatment: approximately nine-day PBMC culture with coronavirus spike peptide pools or control peptides (ViraFEST assay). Sequence data for DNA of cultured CD4+ T cells were generated by the Oncomine TCR Beta short-read assay. TCRdb called the PCR reads again in MiXCR, with one record for every CDR3 protein. The sample carries approximately 14,000 distinct CDR3 sequences, over 60% recorded once. Sequencing used CD4+ T cells from blood, cultured in vitro. The receptors stem from a human donor who had recovered from COVID-19.

V is TRBV21-1 and J is TRBJ1-5. TRBV21-1 is labeled a pseudogene. The CDR3 extends over 16 amino acids. Written as DNA, the CDR3 is TGTGCCAGCAGCAAAGAAAAAGGAGATAGCAATCAGCCCCAGCATTTT. Translated, it gives CASSKEKGDSNQPQHF.

The rearrangement joins TRBV27 to TRBJ2-1, with TRBD2 matching 8 bases. With V trimmed by 5 bases and J by 8 bases, 11 bases remained unmatched. The germline V gene has CDR1 MNHEY and CDR2 SMNVEV (reference sequence). The CDR3 has 15 residues. The CDR3 DNA sequence: TGTGCCAGCAGTCCACTACCGGCTAGCGGGCATGAGCAGTTCTTC. It codes for CASSPLPASGHEQFF.

This sequence joins TRBV15 and TRBJ2-5, with TRBD2 matching 7 bases. In germline, CDR1 is LNHNV, CDR2 YYDKDF (reference sequence). Germline trimming cut 2 bases from V and 1 base from J; bases unmatched to any gene: 16. The CDR3 spans 19 residues. CDR3 nucleotides: TGTGCCACCAGCAGATTGGGGTTATTGGGGAGGGTCTCCCAAGAGACCCAGTACTTC. Translated: CATSRLGLLGRVSQETQYF.

The chain is built from TRBV11-3 and TRBJ2-1; D is unclear. Germline lookup yields CDR1 SGHNT and CDR2 YENEEA. This CDR3 spans 13 amino acids. V was shortened by 4 bases and J by 6 bases, with 10 bases between the two germline ends. In DNA, the CDR3 is TGTGCCAGCAGCTCCCGGACGGGCAATGAGCAGTTCTTC. This codes for CASSSRTGNEQFF.

The rearrangement uses TRBV18 and TRBJ1-6; D unclear. The CDR3 sequence is 16 residues long. V was shortened by 1 base and J by 4 bases, with 11 bases between the two germline ends. Germline V gene sequence: CDR1 KGHSH, CDR2 LQKENI. CDR3 sequence: CASSPQGAGYNSPLHF. For the CDR3, the DNA is TGTGCCAGCTCACCACAGGGAGCGGGGTATAATTCACCCCTCCACTTT.

V and J are TRBV27 and TRBJ2-3; D gene uncertain. V lost 4 bases and J 4 bases, leaving 15 bases between the germline ends. Germline CDR1 is MNHEY and CDR2 is SMNVEV (reference sequence). CDR3 size: 15 residues. CDR3 bases: TGTGCCAGCAGTTCCATCGCCCCGGCGGCAGATACGCAGTATTTT. Translating it yields CASSSIAPAADTQYF.

V gene TRBV4-2 combines with J gene TRBJ1-5; D gene ambiguous. The CDR3 totals 14 residues. The germline V and J ends were trimmed by 0 bases and 9 bases, with 12 bases remaining between them. The germline V gene has CDR1 LGHNA and CDR2 YNFKEQ. Written as DNA, the CDR3 is TGTGCCAGCAGCCAAGATACACCGGGTTCGCCCCAGCATTTT. Its translation is CASSQDTPGSPQHF.

This chain uses TRBV20-1 with TRBJ2-5; 11 bases fit TRBD2. Germline CDR1 DFQATT, CDR2 SNEGSKA (reference sequence). V dropped 0 bases and J dropped 5; count of bases not matched to a gene: 11. This CDR3 is 17 amino acids long. The CDR3 DNA reads TGCAGTGCTAGAGATGAGTGTAGTAGCGGGAGGGGGGAGACCCAGTACTTC. It is translated as CSARDECSSGRGETQYF.

The V call is TRBV20-1, the J call TRBJ1-3, with D uncertain. The germline V gene encodes CDR1 DFQATT and CDR2 SNEGSKA (reference sequence). V was cut by 6 bases and J by 6 bases, with 9 bases left in between. The CDR3 loop spans 11 amino acids. The CDR3 reads CSAVNLNTIYF. The CDR3 region has the DNA TGCAGTGCAGTTAACTTAAACACCATATATTTT.

By sample share, this clonotype is medium-sized. This rearrangement joins TRBV10-1 to TRBJ2-7; the D gene is possibly TRBD1 (5 bases). V gave up 3 bases and J gave up 5 bases, with 11 bases separating them. This CDR3 is 13 amino acids long. The germline CDR1 and CDR2 sequences are WNHNN and SYGVQD (reference sequence). The CDR3 spells CASSEGLGHEQYF. In DNA form, the CDR3 reads TGCGCCAGCAGTGAAGGCCTGGGGCACGAGCAGTACTTC.

This rearrangement joins TRBV30 to TRBJ1-6; 8 bases fit TRBD1. CDR3 length: 15 amino acids. The V segment lost 0 bases and the J segment 10 bases; nucleotides outside the gene matches: 8. Germline V gene lookup returns CDR1 GTSNPN and CDR2 SVGIG (reference sequence). The CDR3 here is CAWSVAGTGKSPLHF. In nucleotides, the CDR3 is TGTGCCTGGAGTGTAGCCGGGACAGGAAAATCACCCCTCCACTTT.

V and J are TRBV19 and TRBJ2-2; possibly TRBD1 or TRBD2 for D (6 bases each). Germline V gene sequence: CDR1 LNHDA, CDR2 SQIVND (reference sequence). The CDR3 extends over 15 amino acids. Trimming left V 10 bases short and J 4 bases short, with 19 bases between. As DNA, the CDR3 is TGTGCCACCAACCTAGGGGGGAAGGGCACCGGGGAGCTGTTTTTT. Translation gives CATNLGGKGTGELFF.

This clonotype has more than one count but fewer than ten. The chain combines TRBV27 with TRBJ2-5, with D possibly TRBD2 on 7 matching bases. CDR3 size: 17 residues. The V end lost 9 bases, the J end lost 4 bases, and 27 bases lay between the germline ends. CDR1 MNHEY and CDR2 SMNVEV come from the germline V gene (reference sequence). The CDR3 nucleotides read TGTGCCAGTTCGATTCGGGGGGCGGCATTTGGAAGAGAGACCCAGTACTTC. It codes for CASSIRGAAFGRETQYF.

J is TRBJ2-2 and V is TRBV6-2 or TRBV6-3; 7 nucleotides align to TRBD1. The germline V gene encodes CDR1 MNHEY and CDR2 SVGEGT. This CDR3 is built from 15 residues. The V segment lost 7 bases and the J segment 0 bases; nucleotides outside the gene matches: 5. The CDR3 spells CASTKTGPNTGELFF. The CDR3 DNA sequence: TGTGCCAGCACTAAGACAGGGCCGAACACCGGGGAGCTGTTTTTT.